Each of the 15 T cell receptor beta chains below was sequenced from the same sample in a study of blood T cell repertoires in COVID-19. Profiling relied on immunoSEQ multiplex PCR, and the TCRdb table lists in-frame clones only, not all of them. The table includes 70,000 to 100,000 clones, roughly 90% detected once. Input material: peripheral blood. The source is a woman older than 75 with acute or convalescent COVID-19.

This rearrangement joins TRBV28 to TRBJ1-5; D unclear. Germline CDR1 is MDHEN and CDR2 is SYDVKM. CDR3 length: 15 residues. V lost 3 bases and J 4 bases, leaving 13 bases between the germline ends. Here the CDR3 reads CASSLNRGRNQPQHF. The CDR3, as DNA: TGTGCCAGCAGTTTGAATCGGGGAAGGAATCAGCCCCAGCATTTT.

CDR3 region: CASSADSGRATDTQYF. The CDR3 DNA sequence: TGTGCCAGCAGCGCAGATAGCGGGAGGGCGACAGATACGCAGTATTTT. This rearrangement joins TRBV9 to TRBJ2-3, with 11 bases that match TRBD2. The CDR3 is 16 amino acids. The trim removed 3 bases at V and 3 bases at J, leaving 6 bases unmatched. Germline V lookup: CDR1 SGDLS, CDR2 YYNGEE.

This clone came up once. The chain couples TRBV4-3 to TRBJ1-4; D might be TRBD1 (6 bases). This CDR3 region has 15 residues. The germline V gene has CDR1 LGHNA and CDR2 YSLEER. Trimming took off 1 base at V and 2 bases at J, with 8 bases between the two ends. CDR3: CASSQGRGTNEKLFF. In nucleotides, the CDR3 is TGCGCCAGCAGCCAAGGCAGGGGCACTAATGAAAAACTGTTTTTT.

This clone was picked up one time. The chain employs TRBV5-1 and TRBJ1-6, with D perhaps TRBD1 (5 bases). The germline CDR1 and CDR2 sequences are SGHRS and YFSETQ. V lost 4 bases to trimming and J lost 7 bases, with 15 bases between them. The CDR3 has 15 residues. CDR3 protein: CASSIQSGGNSPLHF. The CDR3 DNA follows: TGCGCCAGCAGCATTCAGTCGGGGGGGAATTCACCCCTCCACTTT.

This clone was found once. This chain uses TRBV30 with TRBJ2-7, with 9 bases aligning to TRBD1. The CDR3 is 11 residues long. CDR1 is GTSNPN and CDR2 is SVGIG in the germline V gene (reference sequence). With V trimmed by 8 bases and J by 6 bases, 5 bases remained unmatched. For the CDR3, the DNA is TGTGCCGGGACAGGGTTCGCCGAGCAGTACTTC. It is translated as CAGTGFAEQYF. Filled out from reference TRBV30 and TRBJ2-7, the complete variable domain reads SQTIHQWPATLVQPVGSPLSLECTVEGTSNPNLYWYRQAAGRGLQLLFYSVGIGQISSEVPQNLSASRPQDRQFILSSKKLLLSDSGFYLCAGTGFAEQYFGPGTRLTVT.

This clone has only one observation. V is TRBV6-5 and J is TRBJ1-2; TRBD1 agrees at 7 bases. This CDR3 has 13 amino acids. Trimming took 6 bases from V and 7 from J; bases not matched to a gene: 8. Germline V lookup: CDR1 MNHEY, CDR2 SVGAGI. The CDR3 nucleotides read TGTGCCAGCAGGACAACAGGGGCGGGTGGCTACACCTTC. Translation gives CASRTTGAGGYTF.

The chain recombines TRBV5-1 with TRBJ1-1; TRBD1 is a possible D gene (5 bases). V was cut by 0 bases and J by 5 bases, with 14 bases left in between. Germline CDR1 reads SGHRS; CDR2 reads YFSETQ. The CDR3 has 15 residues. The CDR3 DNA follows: TGCGCCAGCAGCTTGGCCCTCCAGGGTTGGACTGAAGCTTTCTTT. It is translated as CASSLALQGWTEAFF.

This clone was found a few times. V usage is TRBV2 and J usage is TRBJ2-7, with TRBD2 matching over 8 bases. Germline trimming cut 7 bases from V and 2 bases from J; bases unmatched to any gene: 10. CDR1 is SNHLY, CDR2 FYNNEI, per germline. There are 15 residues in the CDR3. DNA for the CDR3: TGTGCCAGCAAGAATCCCGGACTAGCAGCCTACGAGCAGTACTTC. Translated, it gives CASKNPGLAAYEQYF. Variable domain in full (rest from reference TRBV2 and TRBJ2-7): EPEVTQTPSHQVTQMGQEVILRCVPISNHLYFYWYRQILGQKVEFLVSFYNNEISEKSEIFDDQFSVERPDGSNFTLKIRSTKLEDSAMYFCASKNPGLAAYEQYFGPGTRLTVT.

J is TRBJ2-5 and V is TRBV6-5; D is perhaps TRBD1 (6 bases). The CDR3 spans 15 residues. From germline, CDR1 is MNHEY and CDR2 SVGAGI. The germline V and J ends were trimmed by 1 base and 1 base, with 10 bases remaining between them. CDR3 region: CASSYLGTSQETQYF. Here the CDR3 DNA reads TGTGCCAGCAGTTACTTAGGGACAAGCCAAGAGACCCAGTACTTC.

The CDR3 sequence is CASTLDRDGEKLFF. As DNA, the CDR3 is TGTGCCAGCACCCTGGACAGGGACGGGGAAAAACTGTTTTTT. The V call is TRBV11-2, the J call TRBJ1-4; TRBD1 agrees at 8 bases. After removal of 7 bases from V and 8 bases from J, the junction contained 9 bases not matched to a gene. Germline loops: CDR1 SGHAT, CDR2 FQNNGV. This CDR3 has 14 amino acids.

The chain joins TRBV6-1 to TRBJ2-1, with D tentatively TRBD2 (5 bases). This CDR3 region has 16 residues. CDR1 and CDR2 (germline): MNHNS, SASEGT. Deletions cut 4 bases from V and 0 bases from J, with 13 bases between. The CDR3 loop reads CASSGRSAASYNEQFF. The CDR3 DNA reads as TGTGCCAGCAGTGGAAGATCAGCGGCCTCCTACAATGAGCAGTTCTTC.

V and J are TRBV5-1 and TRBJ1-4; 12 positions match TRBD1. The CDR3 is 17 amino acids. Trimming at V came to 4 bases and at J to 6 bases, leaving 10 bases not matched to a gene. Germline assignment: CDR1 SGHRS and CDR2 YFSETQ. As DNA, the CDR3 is TGCGCCAGCAGCGTAAGCCCGGGACAGGGGGCTGATGAAAAACTGTTTTTT. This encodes CASSVSPGQGADEKLFF.

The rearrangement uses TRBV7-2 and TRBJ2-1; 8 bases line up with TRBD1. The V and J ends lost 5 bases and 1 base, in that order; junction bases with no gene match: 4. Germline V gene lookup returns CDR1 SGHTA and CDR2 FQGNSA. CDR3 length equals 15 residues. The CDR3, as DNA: TGTGCCAGCAGCATCGACAGGGGTTCCTACAATGAGCAGTTCTTC. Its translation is CASSIDRGSYNEQFF.

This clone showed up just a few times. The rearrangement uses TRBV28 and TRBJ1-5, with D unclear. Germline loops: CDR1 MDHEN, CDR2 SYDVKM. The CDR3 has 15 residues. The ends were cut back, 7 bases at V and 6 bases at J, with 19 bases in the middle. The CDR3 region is CASNPRQGGSQPQHF. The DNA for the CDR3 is TGTGCCAGCAATCCCCGACAAGGTGGTAGTCAGCCCCAGCATTTT.

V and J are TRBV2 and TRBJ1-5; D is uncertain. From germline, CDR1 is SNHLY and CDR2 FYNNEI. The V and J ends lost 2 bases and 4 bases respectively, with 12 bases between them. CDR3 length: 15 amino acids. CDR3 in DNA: TGTGCCAGCAGTGAACTAGGCAGCCTGAATCAGCCCCAGCATTTT. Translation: CASSELGSLNQPQHF.